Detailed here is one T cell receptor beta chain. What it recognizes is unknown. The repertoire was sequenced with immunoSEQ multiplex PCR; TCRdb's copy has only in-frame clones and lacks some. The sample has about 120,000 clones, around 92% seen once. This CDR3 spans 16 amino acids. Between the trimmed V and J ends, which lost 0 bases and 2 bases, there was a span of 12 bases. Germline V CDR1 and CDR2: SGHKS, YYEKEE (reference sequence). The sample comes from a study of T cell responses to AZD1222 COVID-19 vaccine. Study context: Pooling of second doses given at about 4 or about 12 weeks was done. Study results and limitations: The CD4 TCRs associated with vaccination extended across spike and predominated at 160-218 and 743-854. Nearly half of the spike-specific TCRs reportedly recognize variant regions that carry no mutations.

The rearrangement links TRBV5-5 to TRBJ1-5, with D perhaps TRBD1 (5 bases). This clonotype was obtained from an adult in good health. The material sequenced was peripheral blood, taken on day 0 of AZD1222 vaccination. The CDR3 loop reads CASSLGWGYGNQPQHF. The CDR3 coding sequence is TGTGCCAGCAGCTTGGGTTGGGGGTATGGCAATCAGCCCCAGCATTTT.